This entry lists 21 T cell receptor beta chains sequenced from one sample in a study of regulatory T cells in long-lasting Graves disease. Construction of TCR beta libraries relied on iRepertoire HTBI primers and on Arm-PCR targeting CDR3 regions. TCRdb redid the calling of the multiplex PCR reads with MiXCR, one entry per CDR3 protein. The sample lists 450,000 to 600,000 distinct CDR3 sequences; roughly 15% were seen once. The time point here: newly diagnosed GD, antithyroid drugs for less than 3 months. Construction of the TCR library relied on RNA isolated from PBMCs. The same specimen was also included in a second study, on T cells in Graves' hyperthyroidism and ophthalmopathy.

Sample: peripheral blood mononuclear cells (PBMCs), taken at new diagnosis, from a patient treated with antithyroid drugs. These TCRs come from a man aged 40-49 years with Graves disease.

The chain's CDR3 is CASSFAQGTYNEQFF. The CDR3 DNA is TGTGCCAGCAGCTTTGCACAGGGGACCTACAATGAGCAGTTCTTC. J is TRBJ2-1 and V is TRBV7-2; TRBD1 matches at 7 bases. The CDR3 has 15 residues. CDR1 and CDR2 (germline): SGHTA, FQGNSA. V dropped 3 bases and J dropped 2; count of bases not matched to a gene: 4.

This rearrangement joins TRBV12-5 to TRBJ1-6, with D unclear. Trimming stripped 4 bases from V and 0 bases from J, with 10 bases between. The CDR3 loop spans 16 amino acids. Per germline, CDR1 LGHNT and CDR2 FRNRAP. The CDR3, as DNA: TGTGCTAGTGGTTCGGACGGAAGCTCCTATAATTCACCCCTCCACTTT. It specifies CASGSDGSSYNSPLHF. The full variable domain, with the rest looked up from reference TRBV12-5 and TRBJ1-6, is DARVTQTPRHKVTEMGQEVTMRCQPILGHNTVFWYRQTMMQGLELLAYFRNRAPLDDSGMPKDRFSAEMPDATLATLKIQPSEPRDSAVYFCASGSDGSSYNSPLHFGNGTRLTVT.

This clonotype came up many times. The chain recombines TRBV2 with TRBJ2-3, with 12 positions matching TRBD1. The CDR3 sequence is 15 residues long. Per germline, CDR1 SNHLY and CDR2 FYNNEI. Germline trimming cut 5 bases from V and 5 bases from J; bases unmatched to any gene: 5. The CDR3 bases are TGTGCCAGCAGTTGGGGACAGGGGGCTGTAGATACGCAGTATTTT. Protein sequence: CASSWGQGAVDTQYF.

This sequence joins TRBV28 and TRBJ2-4; D not certain. V lost 11 bases and J lost 0, with 11 bases in between. The germline gives CDR1 MDHEN, CDR2 SYDVKM. The CDR3 loop spans 13 amino acids. CDR3 protein: CAHSTVAKNIQYF. The CDR3 DNA reads TGTGCCCACTCGACCGTAGCCAAAAACATTCAGTACTTC.

This clonotype was seen only a few times. This sequence joins TRBV5-6 and TRBJ1-2; possible D gene TRBD1, 5 bases. CDR3 size: 15 residues. V dropped 4 bases and J dropped 6 bases, with 19 bases sitting between them. The germline gives CDR1 SGHDT, CDR2 YYEEEE. The CDR3 loop reads CASSELSWGFHGYTF. The CDR3 DNA follows: TGTGCCAGCAGCGAACTCAGTTGGGGCTTCCATGGCTACACCTTC.

This clonotype was seen more than once but under ten times. The J gene is TRBJ2-1, the V gene TRBV20-1; TRBD2 is a possible D gene (7 bases). Trimming cost V 1 base and J 0 bases, with 16 bases left between them. CDR3 length equals 17 residues. CDR1 and CDR2 (germline): DFQATT, SNEGSKA (reference sequence). Here the CDR3 DNA reads TGCAGTGCTAGAGGGAGGGCGGGGGCGGGCTCCTACAATGAGCAGTTCTTC. Translated: CSARGRAGAGSYNEQFF.

The chain employs TRBV5-1 and TRBJ2-2, with 13 positions matching TRBD2. The trim removed 3 bases at V and 4 bases at J, leaving 6 bases unmatched. From germline, CDR1 is SGHRS and CDR2 YFSETQ. The CDR3 spans 17 residues. The CDR3 bases are TGCGCCAGCAGCTCCCGGGGACTAGCGGGAAGCACCGGGGAGCTGTTTTTT. This translates into CASSSRGLAGSTGELFF.

This clonotype has a count of ten or more. This rearrangement joins TRBV28 to TRBJ2-3, with 11 bases lining up with TRBD2. The V gene's germline CDR1 is MDHEN and CDR2 SYDVKM. Trimming removed 4 bases from V and 0 bases from J; junction bases left unmatched: 15. The CDR3 has 20 amino acids. For the CDR3, the DNA is TGTGCCAGCAGTTGGCCACGTGACCCGCTAGCGGGAGGAAGCACAGATACGCAGTATTTT. Translated: CASSWPRDPLAGGSTDTQYF. The full variable domain, completed using reference TRBV28 and TRBJ2-3, is DVKVTQSSRYLVKRTGEKVFLECVQDMDHENMFWYRQDPGLGLRLIYFSYDVKMKEKGDIPEGYSVSREKKERFSLILESASTNQTSMYLCASSWPRDPLAGGSTDTQYFGPGTRLTVL.

This chain joins TRBV30 and TRBJ1-1; D gene ambiguous. Per germline, CDR1 GTSNPN and CDR2 SVGIG (reference sequence). The CDR3 runs 16 residues. Trimming stripped 0 bases from V and 0 bases from J, with 14 bases between. The CDR3 coding sequence is TGTGCCTGGAGTGTCCCCCGGTGGGGATTGAACACTGAAGCTTTCTTT. Translation gives CAWSVPRWGLNTEAFF. Full variable domain (missing parts from reference TRBV30 and TRBJ1-1): SQTIHQWPATLVQPVGSPLSLECTVEGTSNPNLYWYRQAAGRGLQLLFYSVGIGQISSEVPQNLSASRPQDRQFILSSKKLLLSDSGFYLCAWSVPRWGLNTEAFFGQGTRLTVV.

A word on this clonotype: This may come from a read error, since a much larger clone is one base off. The CDR3 DNA sequence: TGCAGTGCCAGCGAGGGGGTTCGGGGTTTGCACACTGAAGCTTTCTTT. Its translation: CSASEGVRGLHTEAFF. The rearrangement uses TRBV20-1 and TRBJ1-1, with D possibly being TRBD1 (6 bases). The CDR3 consists of 16 residues. CDR1 is DFQATT and CDR2 is SNEGSKA in the germline V gene (reference sequence). Trimming left V 6 bases short and J 3 bases short, with 23 bases between.

This clonotype appeared a few times. The rearrangement uses TRBV5-1 and TRBJ2-7; D not resolved. Germline CDR1 reads SGHRS; CDR2 reads YFSETQ. V gave up 4 bases and J gave up 5 bases, with 13 bases separating them. CDR3 size: 13 residues. CDR3 nucleotide sequence: TGCGCCAGCAGCAACATTCTCACGGACGAGCAGTACTTC. Protein: CASSNILTDEQYF.

The chain is built from TRBV28 and TRBJ1-1; D is perhaps TRBD1 (5 bases). The CDR3 consists of 18 residues. The germline V gene has CDR1 MDHEN and CDR2 SYDVKM. V was shortened by 4 bases and J by 1 base, with 22 bases between the two germline ends. The CDR3 is CASSSSYGRGVGNTEAFF. Written as DNA, the CDR3 is TGTGCCAGCAGTTCCTCCTATGGGCGAGGGGTGGGGAACACTGAAGCTTTCTTT.

The table lists this clonotype with a few counts. CDR3 DNA: TGTGCCAGCAGCAAGACCCCGTCCTACGAGCAGTACTTC. This encodes CASSKTPSYEQYF. This chain joins TRBV14 and TRBJ2-7; no definite D call. Germline V gene data show CDR1 as SGHDN and CDR2 as FVKESK. Trimming removed 5 bases at V and 1 base at J, with 9 bases between. The CDR3 runs 13 residues.

As to this clonotype: This sequence may be a read error, since a much larger clone differs from it by one base. The chain recombines TRBV20-1 with TRBJ1-2; D possibly corresponds to TRBD1 (5 bases). V was shortened by 6 bases and J by 9 bases, with 20 bases between the two germline ends. CDR1 and CDR2 from the germline V gene are DFQATT and SNEGSKA (reference sequence). This CDR3 contains 13 residues. CDR3 sequence: CSAFIPGTRRYTF. In DNA form, the CDR3 reads TGCAGTGCCTTTATACCCGGGACGCGGCGCTACACCTTC.

Ten or more counts support this clonotype. V is TRBV12-3 or TRBV12-4 and J is TRBJ2-1, with 9 bases that match TRBD2. The J call is in doubt because the DNA end fits TRBJ2-5 better. This CDR3 comprises 15 residues. Here the CDR3 reads CASSPGGGGGETQYF. The CDR3 nucleotides read TGTGCCAGCAGTCCGGGCGGGGGGGGAGGAGAGACCCAGTACTTC.

Ten or more counts support this clonotype. A junction boundary mismatches the germline segment, possibly from a read error. The chain recombines TRBV5-1 with TRBJ2-7, with 8 bases lining up with TRBD1. The length of the CDR3 is 14 residues. Germline lookup yields CDR1 SGHRS and CDR2 YFSETQ. The CDR3 DNA reads as TGTGCCAGCAGCTTACAGGGGGGAAGCTACGAGCAGTACTTC. This encodes CASSLQGGSYEQYF.

This rearrangement joins TRBV6-5 to TRBJ1-1; a possible D gene is TRBD1 (5 bases). Germline V gene data show CDR1 as MNHEY and CDR2 as SVGAGI. The CDR3 has 15 amino acids. V was shortened by 3 bases and J by 1 base, with 12 bases between the two germline ends. CDR3 sequence reads: CASSYPGLPNTEAFF. In DNA, the CDR3 is TGTGCCAGCAGTTATCCGGGACTCCCGAACACTGAAGCTTTCTTT.

This clonotype was observed a few times. The rearrangement uses TRBV6-5 and TRBJ2-2, with TRBD2 matching 8 bases. This CDR3 has 15 residues. The V gene's germline CDR1 is MNHEY and CDR2 SVGAGI. V trimming: 2 bases; J trimming: 5 bases; junction bases outside the gene matches: 4. The CDR3 nucleotides read TGTGCCAGCAGTTACAGCGGGAGAGGTACCGGGGAGCTGTTTTTT. Amino acids: CASSYSGRGTGELFF.

Turning to this clonotype: A far larger clone is off by one base, so a read error is likely. The rearrangement joins TRBV20-1 to TRBJ2-1; 8 bases agree with TRBD2. J lost 10 bases, V lost 4 bases, and 9 bases had no gene match. The CDR3 extends over 13 amino acids. CDR1 and CDR2 (germline): DFQATT, SNEGSKA (reference sequence). CDR3 bases: TGCAGTGCTACTCGCGGGAGGACCTACGAGCAGTTCTTC. As protein: CSATRGRTYEQFF.

Comments on this clonotype: A much larger clone differs by one base, so this may be a read error. In this CDR3 the conserved last residue, phenylalanine or tryptophan, is missing, so a read error is likely. The V call is TRBV6-2 or TRBV6-3, the J call TRBJ1-1; no clear D. Trimming shortened V by 5 bases and J by 4 bases, and 29 bases separated the two germline ends. The CDR3 covers 19 residues. Germline lookup yields CDR1 MNHEY and CDR2 SVGEGT. The CDR3 region is CASSEAVRGGLGAGTEAFI. In nucleotides, the CDR3 is TGTGCCAGCAGTGAAGCAGTGAGAGGAGGGTTGGGCGCGGGCACTGAAGCTTTCATT.

Here the CDR3 DNA reads TGTGCCAGCAGACGCCACTTCTTGACAGACCCCAGAGAGACCCAGTACTTC. Its translation is CASRRHFLTDPRETQYF. V and J are TRBV6-2 or TRBV6-3 and TRBJ2-5; possibly TRBD1 for D (5 bases). The V end was cut by 6 bases, the J end by 4 bases, with 24 bases between. CDR1 and CDR2 (germline): MNHEY, SVGEGT. CDR3 length: 17 amino acids.